Sequencing of this T cell receptor (beta chain) was carried out in a study of T cells in Graves' hyperthyroidism and ophthalmopathy. Study background: Any treatment followed the collection of peripheral blood at initial diagnosis.

The study, taken as a whole, reports: Classification by a 13 V-J model distinguished ophthalmopathy from stable hyperthyroidism. With a median lead of about 6.9 months before onset, the model predicted ophthalmopathy.

Using RNA transcripts as the source, TCR beta CDR3 regions were amplified. A set of HTBI primers served as the primers for a first-round RT-PCR of the TCR CDR3. TCRdb fed the multiplex PCR reads into MiXCR, producing one record per CDR3 protein. The sample has 700,000 or so distinct CDR3 sequences; 13% to 15% are singletons. The V gene lost 5 bases and the J gene lost 4 bases, with 15 bases spanning the gap. There are 15 residues in the CDR3. Germline CDR1 and CDR2: SQVTM and ANQGSEA. Clinicians diagnosed patients from clinical symptoms, serum thyroxine and TRAb, thyroid ultrasound and orbital computed tomography. This clonotype was seen at least ten times. The antigen is undetermined.

Sequenced input: blood. This sequence joins TRBV29-1 and TRBJ2-6; a possible D gene is TRBD1 (5 bases). This sequence was found in a woman aged 50 to 60 with Graves' ophthalmopathy. The CDR3, as DNA: TGCAGCGTTTCTTCAGGGCAAAGGGGGGCCAACGTCCTGACTTTC. The encoded protein is CSVSSGQRGANVLTF.